This paragraph reports one TCR beta chain. Its antigen remains unidentified. The sample is drawn from a study of PD-1 blockade in classical Hodgkin lymphoma. Study observations and caveats: Exclusion covered patients beginning nivolumab under 1 year post-ASCT.

Between the trimmed V and J ends, which lost 4 bases and 0 bases, there was a span of 7 bases. This CDR3 contains 13 residues. From germline, CDR1 is SGHNT and CDR2 YENEEA. Sequencing used immunoSEQ multiplex PCR; TCRdb keeps in-frame clones, though not all of them. In the table there are under 80,000 clones, 71% of which are singletons. Each and every patient relapsed after autologous stem cell transplantation, and patients got differing brentuximab vedotin exposure. The TCR sequence derives from a human donor with classical Hodgkin lymphoma. The chain links TRBV11-3 to TRBJ2-7; no clear D. The specimen comprised peripheral blood mononuclear cells (PBMCs), sampled before the second cycle of nivolumab. CDR3 residues: CASSSRTSYEQYF. The CDR3 coding sequence is TGTGCCAGCAGCTCCCGCACCTCCTACGAGCAGTACTTC.